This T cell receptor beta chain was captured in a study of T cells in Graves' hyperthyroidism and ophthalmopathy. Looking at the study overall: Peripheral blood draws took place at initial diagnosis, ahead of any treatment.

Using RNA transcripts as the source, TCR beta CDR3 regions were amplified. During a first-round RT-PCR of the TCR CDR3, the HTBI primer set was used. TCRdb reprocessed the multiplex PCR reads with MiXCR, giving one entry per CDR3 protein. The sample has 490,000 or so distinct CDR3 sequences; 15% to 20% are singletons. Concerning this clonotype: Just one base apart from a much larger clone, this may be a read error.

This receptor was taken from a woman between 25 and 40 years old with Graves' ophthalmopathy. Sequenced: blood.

CDR3 in amino acids: CASSISGTSTDTQYF. The CDR3 DNA reads as TGTGCCAGCAGCATTAGCGGGACTAGCACAGATACGCAGTATTTT. This chain links TRBV7-9 with TRBJ2-3; TRBD2 agrees at 8 bases. After removal of 5 bases from V and 0 bases from J, the junction contained 4 bases not matched to a gene. The CDR3 consists of 15 residues. The V gene's germline CDR1 is SEHNR and CDR2 FQNEAQ (reference sequence).